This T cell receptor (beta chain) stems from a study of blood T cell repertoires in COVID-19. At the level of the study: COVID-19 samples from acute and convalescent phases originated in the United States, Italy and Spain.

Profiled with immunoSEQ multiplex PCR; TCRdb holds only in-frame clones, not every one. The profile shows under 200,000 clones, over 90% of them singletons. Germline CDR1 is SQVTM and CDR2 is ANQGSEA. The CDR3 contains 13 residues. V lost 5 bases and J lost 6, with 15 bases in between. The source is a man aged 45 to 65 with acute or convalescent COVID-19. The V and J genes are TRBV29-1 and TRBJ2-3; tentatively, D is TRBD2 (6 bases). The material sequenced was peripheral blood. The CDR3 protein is CSVPSGGPDTQYF. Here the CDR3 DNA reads TGCAGCGTTCCGAGCGGAGGGCCGGATACGCAGTATTTT.